Included here is one TCR beta chain sequence, with context. These data are taken from a study of blood T cell repertoires in COVID-19. Background on the study: Spain, Italy and the United States supplied samples that represented acute and convalescent COVID-19. The analysed material was cDNA or gDNA that came from T cells, B-cell-depleted T cells, or PBMCs.

In the study's own analysis: Amplification of reference gene primers provided the estimated nucleated cell counts. The data were produced by immunoSEQ multiplex PCR, yet TCRdb's version contains in-frame clones alone and is incomplete. The D gene and trimming were derived from the DNA, and the V and J assignments and clone size from that table. The table includes 130,000 to 150,000 clones, more than 75% detected once. The CDR3 has 15 residues. V was cut by 3 bases and J by 3 bases, with 12 bases left in between. Germline loops: CDR1 SGDLS, CDR2 YYNGEE. The clonotype was recovered from a woman aged 45-60 years with acute or convalescent COVID-19. The sequenced sample consisted of peripheral blood. J is TRBJ1-4 and V is TRBV9; possible D gene TRBD1, 5 bases. CDR3 sequence reads: CASSARGSANEKLFF. The CDR3 nucleotides are TGTGCCAGCAGCGCAAGGGGTTCGGCTAATGAAAAACTGTTTTTT.